These T cell receptor beta chains were read from a single sample in a study of blood T cell repertoires in COVID-19. Produced via immunoSEQ multiplex PCR; TCRdb's table is partial and in-frame only. This table holds fewer than 250,000 clones, around 92% found once. Sequences were obtained from peripheral blood. The receptors derive from a young man with acute or convalescent COVID-19. The CDR3 runs from the conserved cysteine through the conserved F or W. A D gene is named only where the DNA matches it firmly. Clone size, where shown, is once, few, many, or a class for clones that have expanded.

>TRBD2|NA|TRBV5-1|TRBJ2-7
CASSLQGLAGVNEQYF
TGCGCCAGCAGCTTGCAGGGACTAGCGGGAGTCAACGAGCAGTACTTC
>TRBD2|NA|TRBV2|TRBJ2-3
CASRRLAGGTTDTQYF
TGTGCCAGCAGGCGACTAGCGGGGGGAACCACAGATACGCAGTATTTT
>NA|NA|TRBV18|TRBJ1-2
CASTGKTGSLDGYTF
TGTGCCAGCACAGGAAAAACAGGTTCTCTGGATGGCTACACCTTC
>TRBD1|NA|TRBV3-1/TRBV3-2|TRBJ2-7
CASSQGPGGGYEQYF
TGTGCCAGCAGTCAAGGGCCAGGGGGCGGGTACGAGCAGTACTTC
>NA|NA|TRBV27|TRBJ1-6
CASSKQPNSPYNSPLHF
TGTGCCAGCAGTAAACAGCCTAATTCGCCCTATAATTCACCCCTCCACTTT
>NA|NA|TRBV11-2|TRBJ2-2
CASSLFRDYTGELFF
TGTGCCAGCAGCTTATTTAGAGATTACACCGGGGAGCTGTTTTTT
>NA|NA|TRBV29-1|TRBJ1-4
CSVEDGAGNEKLFF
TGCAGCGTTGAAGATGGGGCCGGAAACGAAAAACTGTTTTTT
>NA|NA|TRBV6-6|TRBJ1-1
CASSPRSMNTEAFF
TGTGCCAGCAGTCCCCGGTCCATGAACACTGAAGCTTTCTTT
>TRBD2|NA|TRBV7-2|TRBJ2-1
CASSLGGASGGGEQFF
TGTGCCAGCAGCTTAGGAGGTGCTTCGGGGGGAGGCGAGCAGTTCTTC
>NA|NA|TRBV7-9|TRBJ2-1
CASSLLVRGIYNEQFF
TGTGCCAGCAGCTTACTCGTCCGCGGAATTTACAATGAGCAGTTCTTC
>NA|NA|TRBV6-4|TRBJ2-3
CASSEGGGRTDTQYF
TGTGCCAGCAGTGAAGGTGGGGGCCGCACAGATACGCAGTATTTT
>NA|once|TRBV5-8|TRBJ2-2
CASSLQTGELFF
TGTGCCAGCAGCTTGCAAACCGGGGAGCTGTTTTTT
>TRBD1|once|TRBV14|TRBJ1-1
CASSSRGTGLQAFF
TGTGCCAGCAGCTCAAGAGGGACAGGGCTCCAAGCTTTCTTT
>TRBD1|NA|TRBV7-8|TRBJ1-6
CASSSLRVLRTGVSYNSPLHF
TGTGCCAGCAGCTCCCTAAGGGTCCTCCGGACAGGGGTATCCTATAATTCACCCCTCCACTTT
>TRBD1|NA|TRBV19|TRBJ1-1
CASSIDRGDTEAFF
TGTGCCAGTAGTATCGACAGGGGGGACACTGAAGCTTTCTTT
>TRBD1|NA|TRBV28|TRBJ1-2
CASSLLGTGGYGYTF
TGTGCCAGCAGTTTACTCGGGACAGGGGGCTATGGCTACACCTTC